One sample yielded the 32 T cell receptor beta chains listed below, sequenced in a study of blood T cells in healthy people across ages. The authors ran a second PCR of roughly 7 to 11 cycles using a sample-barcoded 5' primer and a J-beta primer mix. TCRdb reprocessed the 5' RACE reads via MiXCR and lists one record per CDR3 protein. The sample gives some 790,000 distinct CDR3 sequences, 29% of which show up once; 17% is in the top ten. Material for sequencing was blood. These receptors were taken from a woman older than 75 in good health.

This clonotype was recorded many times. V gene TRBV6-5 combines with J gene TRBJ1-4; 11 nucleotides agree with TRBD1. There are 16 residues in the CDR3. CDR1 is MNHEY, CDR2 SVGAGI, per germline. V dropped 6 bases and J dropped 7; count of bases not matched to a gene: 10. The CDR3, as DNA: TGTGCCAGCAGCCGGACAGGGGGCAAGTTAAGTGAAAAACTGTTTTTT. Translating gives CASSRTGGKLSEKLFF.

This clonotype occurred many times. This chain links TRBV2 with TRBJ1-2, with 9 bases that match TRBD1. CDR3 length: 14 amino acids. J lost 5 bases, V lost 2 bases, and 3 bases had no gene match. Per germline, CDR1 SNHLY and CDR2 FYNNEI. The chain's CDR3 is CASSETGGLYGYTF. In DNA form, the CDR3 reads TGTGCCAGCAGTGAAACAGGGGGCTTGTATGGCTACACCTTC.

There are a few counts of this clonotype. Being one base from a much bigger clone, this may be a read error. This rearrangement joins TRBV29-1 to TRBJ2-7, with D hard to call. The CDR3 is 11 amino acids. Germline V lookup: CDR1 SQVTM, CDR2 ANQGSEA. The germline V and J ends were trimmed by 8 bases and 4 bases, with 12 bases remaining between them. The CDR3 DNA sequence: TGCAGCACTACGACACGTTACGAGCAGTACTTC. It translates to CSTTTRYEQYF.

This clonotype was observed many times. V and J are TRBV12-3 or TRBV12-4 and TRBJ2-1; possibly TRBD2 for D (5 bases). The CDR3 spans 12 residues. Trimming left V 6 bases short and J 7 bases short, with 10 bases between. In nucleotides, the CDR3 is TGTGCCAGCAGATTCGGGGTTAATGAGCAGTTCTTC. It specifies CASRFGVNEQFF.

This clonotype was counted many times. V usage is TRBV20-1 and J usage is TRBJ1-5; D perhaps matches TRBD1 (6 bases). Trimming pared 3 bases from V and 7 bases from J, leaving 19 bases between. The germline CDR1 and CDR2 sequences are DFQATT and SNEGSKA (reference sequence). This CDR3 contains 15 residues. The DNA of the CDR3 is TGCAGTGCTAGGTTAGGGGGGGCGAATTCCCAGCCCCAGCATTTT. It is translated as CSARLGGANSQPQHF.

The rearrangement links TRBV20-1 to TRBJ2-2; D is ambiguous. The CDR3 loop spans 12 amino acids. The germline gives CDR1 DFQATT, CDR2 SNEGSKA (reference sequence). The CDR3 spells CAGPGYTGELFF. DNA for the CDR3: TGCGCAGGACCTGGGTACACCGGGGAGCTGTTTTTT.

Comments on this clonotype: A much larger clone lies one base from this, so it may be a read error. The chain employs TRBV12-3 or TRBV12-4 and TRBJ2-5; D may correspond to TRBD1 or TRBD2 (5 bases each). This CDR3 contains 13 residues. In DNA form, the CDR3 reads TGTGCCAGTCTACGGGACCACCAAGAGACCCGGTACTTC. This gives the protein CASLRDHQETRYF.

In its sample, this clonotype was seen many times. This chain uses TRBV7-6 with TRBJ2-7; 9 positions match TRBD1. The ends lost 0 bases at V and 7 bases at J; junction bases unmatched: 7. The CDR3 length is 15 residues. CDR1 and CDR2 from the germline V gene are SGHVS and FNYEAQ. In DNA, the CDR3 is TGTGCCAGCAGCTTAGCCAGACAGGGGGGTGGTGAGCAGTACTTC. It translates to CASSLARQGGGEQYF. The full variable domain, with the rest looked up from reference TRBV7-6 and TRBJ2-7, is GAGVSQSPRYKVTKRGQDVALRCDPISGHVSLYWYRQALGQGPEFLTYFNYEAQQDKSGLPNDRFSAERPEGSISTLTIQRTEQRDSAMYRCASSLARQGGGEQYFGPGTRLTVT.

The sample holds many counts of this clonotype. V is TRBV2 and J is TRBJ1-2; no definite D call. CDR1 is SNHLY, CDR2 FYNNEI, per germline. Trimming left V 6 bases short and J 3 bases short, with 11 bases between. CDR3 size: 13 residues. CDR3: CASSLQADYGYTF. The CDR3 DNA reads as TGTGCCAGCAGCCTTCAGGCAGACTATGGCTACACCTTC.

The chain couples TRBV20-1 to TRBJ1-2; TRBD1 is a possible D gene (6 bases). V was cut by 5 bases and J by 2 bases, with 18 bases left in between. The CDR3 runs 15 residues. Germline lookup yields CDR1 DFQATT and CDR2 SNEGSKA (reference sequence). In DNA form, the CDR3 reads TGCAGTGCTTCGGCGGACCCAGGGGCCAACTATGGCTACACCTTC. It is translated as CSASADPGANYGYTF.

In this sample, this clonotype turned up a few times. A much larger clone is a single base away; this may be a read error. The V gene is TRBV7-2, the J gene TRBJ2-1, with TRBD2 identical over 8 bases. The J call may be wrong; the DNA end is better matched by TRBJ2-7. Per germline, CDR1 SGHTA and CDR2 FQGNSA. CDR3 size: 14 residues. The CDR3 here is CASSTLAGNNEQYF. CDR3 DNA: TGTGCCAGCAGCACTTTAGCGGGGAACAATGAGCAGTACTTC.

Comment on this clonotype: Here the CDR3 omits its conserved ending phenylalanine or tryptophan, so a read error is the likely source. The chain links TRBV20-1 to TRBJ2-7; 11 bases agree with TRBD2. The J segment lost 7 bases and the V segment lost 4 bases, leaving 9 bases of the junction unmatched. This CDR3 region has 14 residues. Germline CDR1 reads DFQATT; CDR2 reads SNEGSKA (reference sequence). In nucleotides, the CDR3 is TGCAGTGCTACCGGGACTAGCGGCTACAATGAGCAGTACTTA. Its protein product is CSATGTSGYNEQYL.

The sample holds many counts of this clonotype. The rearrangement links TRBV7-2 to TRBJ1-2, with D maybe TRBD1 (5 bases). Trimming removed 5 bases from V and 7 bases from J, with 20 bases in between. CDR3 length: 15 residues. CDR1 SGHTA and CDR2 FQGNSA come from the germline V gene. CDR3 region: CASSPGTVLLGGYTF. The CDR3 region has the DNA TGTGCCAGCAGCCCAGGGACCGTACTCCTAGGTGGCTACACCTTC.

This clonotype was seen ten or more times. J is TRBJ2-5 and V is TRBV12-3 or TRBV12-4; a weak D match, TRBD1 (6 bases). V was cut by 1 base and J by 4 bases, with 16 bases left in between. The CDR3 extends over 16 amino acids. Here the CDR3 reads CASSLVYTGSRETQYF. CDR3 sequence (DNA): TGTGCCAGCAGTTTAGTATATACAGGGTCGCGAGAGACCCAGTACTTC.

V gene TRBV20-1 combines with J gene TRBJ1-5, with D unclear. V lost 4 bases and J 2 bases, leaving 15 bases between the germline ends. This CDR3 is built from 15 residues. The germline V gene has CDR1 DFQATT and CDR2 SNEGSKA (reference sequence). CDR3 sequence reads: CSATPQEYGNQPQHF. The CDR3 nucleotides are TGCAGTGCTACTCCTCAGGAATATGGCAATCAGCCCCAGCATTTT.

The chain joins TRBV7-8 to TRBJ2-3, with 13 bases lining up with TRBD2. The germline gives CDR1 SGHVS, CDR2 FQNEAQ. V gave up 1 base and J gave up 0 bases; unmatched junction bases: 7. The CDR3 contains 19 residues. The CDR3 loop is CASSLDGTSGTSSTDTQYF. CDR3 sequence (DNA): TGTGCCAGCAGCTTAGACGGGACTAGCGGGACCTCTAGCACAGATACGCAGTATTTT.

Worth noting for this clonotype: A read error is likely, as this CDR3 ends without the conserved phenylalanine or tryptophan. V usage is TRBV5-1 and J usage is TRBJ1-2; D may be TRBD1 (6 bases). V was cut by 4 bases and J by 4 bases, with 14 bases left in between. CDR3 length: 14 amino acids. Germline CDR1 reads SGHRS; CDR2 reads YFSETQ. CDR3 nucleotide sequence: TGCGCCAGCAGCCCCAAGGGGGAAGGCTATGGCTACACCAAC. Its protein is CASSPKGEGYGYTN.

Concerning this clonotype: This could be a read error, since a much larger clone is one nucleotide away. The CDR3 coding sequence is TGCGCCAACAGCTTACGGACAGGGAGGTGGACAGATACGCAGTATTTT. Encoded protein: CANSLRTGRWTDTQYF. The gene calls are TRBV5-1 and TRBJ2-3, with 8 bases lining up with TRBD1. CDR1 is SGHRS, CDR2 YFSETQ, per germline. The CDR3 is 16 amino acids.

This clonotype was recorded many times. CDR3 amino acids: CAISESLGEQYF. The DNA for the CDR3 is TGTGCCATCAGTGAGTCACTGGGGGAGCAGTACTTC. The chain recombines TRBV10-3 with TRBJ2-7; unclear D gene. Looked up from germline, CDR1 is ENHRY and CDR2 is SYGVKD. Trimming took off 0 bases at V and 7 bases at J, with 7 bases between the two ends. The CDR3 is 12 residues long.

This clonotype came up once. V is TRBV29-1 and J is TRBJ1-4, with D perhaps TRBD1 (6 bases). CDR3 length equals 14 residues. The V end was cut by 4 bases, the J end by 5 bases, with 14 bases between. From germline, CDR1 is SQVTM and CDR2 ANQGSEA. The CDR3 DNA sequence: TGCAGCGTTGTAGCGGGGGCCCAAAATGAAAAACTGTTTTTT. Translating it yields CSVVAGAQNEKLFF. The whole variable domain, remainder taken from reference TRBV29-1 and TRBJ1-4, is SAVISQKPSRDICQRGTSLTIQCQVDSQVTMMFWYRQQPGQSLTLIATANQGSEATYESGFVIDKFPISRPNLTFSTLTVSNMSPEDSSIYLCSVVAGAQNEKLFFGSGTQLSVL.

This clonotype was counted at least ten times. The chain carries TRBV9 and TRBJ2-3, with D perhaps matching TRBD1 (6 bases). Per germline, CDR1 SGDLS and CDR2 YYNGEE. V lost 6 bases and J lost 0, with 11 bases in between. This CDR3 is 14 amino acids long. DNA of the CDR3: TGTGCCAGCAACTTAGGGGGTAGCACAGATACGCAGTATTTT. It translates to CASNLGGSTDTQYF.

This clonotype was seen more than once but under ten times. The rearrangement joins TRBV21-1 to TRBJ1-5; the table assigns TRBD1, which was not confirmed against the DNA. TRBV21-1 is reported as a pseudogene. The CDR3 contains 21 residues. This CDR3 reads CASSKAPLGTGDTKCNQPQHF. The CDR3 nucleotides read TGTGCCAGCAGCAAAGCCCCCCTGGGGACAGGGGATACCAAATGCAATCAGCCCCAGCATTTT.

This clonotype was seen only a few times. A clone one base away is much larger, so this may be a read error. The V gene is TRBV10-2, the J gene TRBJ2-5; 7 bases align to TRBD1. The V gene's germline CDR1 is WSHSY and CDR2 SAAADI. This CDR3 has 14 amino acids. V gave up 5 bases and J gave up 7 bases; unmatched junction bases: 10. CDR3 sequence reads: CASSLTGRDGTQYF. The CDR3 DNA sequence: TGCGCCAGCAGTTTGACAGGGAGAGATGGGACCCAGTACTTC.

The chain is built from TRBV18 and TRBJ2-3; TRBD1 might be the D (6 bases). The CDR3 is 12 residues long. Trimming removed 4 bases from V and 8 bases from J, with 10 bases in between. Germline-derived CDR1 and CDR2 are KGHSH and LQKENI. CDR3 in DNA: TGTGCCAGCTCACGGGAAGGGGGTACGCAGTATTTT. The encoded protein is CASSREGGTQYF.

This clonotype was recorded at least ten times. V gene TRBV7-8 combines with J gene TRBJ2-4, with D perhaps TRBD2 (5 bases). Per germline, CDR1 SGHVS and CDR2 FQNEAQ. V lost 1 base, J lost 0 bases, and 7 bases lay in between. The CDR3 spans 15 residues. The DNA of the CDR3 is TGTGCCAGCAGCTTAGTCGGGGTAGCCAAAAACATTCAGTACTTC. Translation: CASSLVGVAKNIQYF.

With respect to this clonotype: A much larger clonotype is one base distant, so this may be a read error. The chain joins TRBV20-1 to TRBJ1-2; maybe TRBD1 (5 bases). In germline, CDR1 is DFQATT, CDR2 SNEGSKA (reference sequence). The CDR3 loop spans 13 amino acids. CDR3 nucleotide sequence: TGCAGTGCTAAGGAGGGGCTCGACTATGGCTGCACCTTC. Its protein product is CSAKEGLDYGCTF.

The table lists this clonotype with a few counts. This sequence joins TRBV6-5 and TRBJ1-3, with D unresolved. Germline CDR1 and CDR2: MNHEY and SVGAGI. CDR3 size: 13 residues. The V end was cut by 5 bases, the J end by 2 bases, with 7 bases between. In DNA, the CDR3 is TGTGCCAGCAGTGCCCAGGCTGGAAACACCATATATTTT. It translates to CASSAQAGNTIYF.

This clonotype was counted many times. The chain carries TRBV18 and TRBJ1-2; D gene uncertain. Germline V gives CDR1 KGHSH, CDR2 LQKENI. The CDR3 has 13 amino acids. Trimming left V 3 bases short and J 4 bases short, with 9 bases between. The chain's CDR3 is CASSPAQIYGYTF. The CDR3 region has the DNA TGTGCCAGCTCACCGGCACAGATCTATGGCTACACCTTC.

This chain uses TRBV12-3 or TRBV12-4 with TRBJ1-2, with a weak D call TRBD1 (5 bases). V lost 4 bases and J lost 2, with 14 bases in between. The CDR3 runs 15 residues. This chain's CDR3 is CASSYSLQGNYGYTF. CDR3 coding DNA: TGTGCCAGCAGTTACTCGTTGCAGGGAAACTATGGCTACACCTTC.

Of note for this clonotype: A much larger clone lies one base from this, so it may be a read error. The rearrangement joins TRBV29-1 to TRBJ2-3; 13 bases are shared with TRBD2. V was clipped by 4 bases and J by 1 base; unmatched bases: 5. Germline CDR1 reads SQVTM; CDR2 reads ANQGSEA. The CDR3 runs to 16 residues. This CDR3 reads CSVVGLAGAGTDTQYF. CDR3 nucleotide sequence: TGCAGCGTTGTAGGACTAGCGGGGGCGGGCACAGATACGCAGTATTTT.

This clonotype was counted at least ten times. DNA for the CDR3: TGTGCCAGCAGTGAACATGGGACAGAGTCTGGGGCCAACGTCCTGACTTTC. Translation: CASSEHGTESGANVLTF. The chain has TRBV2 and TRBJ2-6; 7 positions agree with TRBD1. This CDR3 contains 17 residues. Germline V gives CDR1 SNHLY, CDR2 FYNNEI. Trimming at V came to 2 bases and at J to 1 base, leaving 5 bases not matched to a gene.

The chain links TRBV28 to TRBJ2-1, with 9 bases matching TRBD2. Per the germline V gene, CDR1 is MDHEN and CDR2 is SYDVKM. The CDR3 has 19 amino acids. After removal of 6 bases from V and 0 bases from J, the junction contained 15 bases not matched to a gene. CDR3: CASRSSLAGPSSSYNEQFF. The CDR3 DNA follows: TGTGCCAGCAGATCATCGCTAGCGGGGCCTTCGAGCTCCTACAATGAGCAGTTCTTC.